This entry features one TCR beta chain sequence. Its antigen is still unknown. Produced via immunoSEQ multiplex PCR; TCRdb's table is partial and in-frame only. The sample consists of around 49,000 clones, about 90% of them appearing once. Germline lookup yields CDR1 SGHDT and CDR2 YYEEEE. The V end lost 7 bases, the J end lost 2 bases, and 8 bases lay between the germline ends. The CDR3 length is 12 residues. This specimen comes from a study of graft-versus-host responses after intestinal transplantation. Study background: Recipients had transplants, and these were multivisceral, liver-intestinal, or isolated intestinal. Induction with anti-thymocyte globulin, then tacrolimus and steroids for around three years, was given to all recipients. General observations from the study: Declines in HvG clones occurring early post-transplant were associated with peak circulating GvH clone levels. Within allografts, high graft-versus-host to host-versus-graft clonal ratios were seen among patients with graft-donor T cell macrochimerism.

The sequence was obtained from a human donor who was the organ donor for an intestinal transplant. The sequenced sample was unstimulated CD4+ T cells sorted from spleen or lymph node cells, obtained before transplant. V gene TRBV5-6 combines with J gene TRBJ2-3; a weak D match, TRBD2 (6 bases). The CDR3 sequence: CASAGNTDTQYF. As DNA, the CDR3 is TGTGCCAGCGCGGGAAACACAGATACGCAGTATTTT.